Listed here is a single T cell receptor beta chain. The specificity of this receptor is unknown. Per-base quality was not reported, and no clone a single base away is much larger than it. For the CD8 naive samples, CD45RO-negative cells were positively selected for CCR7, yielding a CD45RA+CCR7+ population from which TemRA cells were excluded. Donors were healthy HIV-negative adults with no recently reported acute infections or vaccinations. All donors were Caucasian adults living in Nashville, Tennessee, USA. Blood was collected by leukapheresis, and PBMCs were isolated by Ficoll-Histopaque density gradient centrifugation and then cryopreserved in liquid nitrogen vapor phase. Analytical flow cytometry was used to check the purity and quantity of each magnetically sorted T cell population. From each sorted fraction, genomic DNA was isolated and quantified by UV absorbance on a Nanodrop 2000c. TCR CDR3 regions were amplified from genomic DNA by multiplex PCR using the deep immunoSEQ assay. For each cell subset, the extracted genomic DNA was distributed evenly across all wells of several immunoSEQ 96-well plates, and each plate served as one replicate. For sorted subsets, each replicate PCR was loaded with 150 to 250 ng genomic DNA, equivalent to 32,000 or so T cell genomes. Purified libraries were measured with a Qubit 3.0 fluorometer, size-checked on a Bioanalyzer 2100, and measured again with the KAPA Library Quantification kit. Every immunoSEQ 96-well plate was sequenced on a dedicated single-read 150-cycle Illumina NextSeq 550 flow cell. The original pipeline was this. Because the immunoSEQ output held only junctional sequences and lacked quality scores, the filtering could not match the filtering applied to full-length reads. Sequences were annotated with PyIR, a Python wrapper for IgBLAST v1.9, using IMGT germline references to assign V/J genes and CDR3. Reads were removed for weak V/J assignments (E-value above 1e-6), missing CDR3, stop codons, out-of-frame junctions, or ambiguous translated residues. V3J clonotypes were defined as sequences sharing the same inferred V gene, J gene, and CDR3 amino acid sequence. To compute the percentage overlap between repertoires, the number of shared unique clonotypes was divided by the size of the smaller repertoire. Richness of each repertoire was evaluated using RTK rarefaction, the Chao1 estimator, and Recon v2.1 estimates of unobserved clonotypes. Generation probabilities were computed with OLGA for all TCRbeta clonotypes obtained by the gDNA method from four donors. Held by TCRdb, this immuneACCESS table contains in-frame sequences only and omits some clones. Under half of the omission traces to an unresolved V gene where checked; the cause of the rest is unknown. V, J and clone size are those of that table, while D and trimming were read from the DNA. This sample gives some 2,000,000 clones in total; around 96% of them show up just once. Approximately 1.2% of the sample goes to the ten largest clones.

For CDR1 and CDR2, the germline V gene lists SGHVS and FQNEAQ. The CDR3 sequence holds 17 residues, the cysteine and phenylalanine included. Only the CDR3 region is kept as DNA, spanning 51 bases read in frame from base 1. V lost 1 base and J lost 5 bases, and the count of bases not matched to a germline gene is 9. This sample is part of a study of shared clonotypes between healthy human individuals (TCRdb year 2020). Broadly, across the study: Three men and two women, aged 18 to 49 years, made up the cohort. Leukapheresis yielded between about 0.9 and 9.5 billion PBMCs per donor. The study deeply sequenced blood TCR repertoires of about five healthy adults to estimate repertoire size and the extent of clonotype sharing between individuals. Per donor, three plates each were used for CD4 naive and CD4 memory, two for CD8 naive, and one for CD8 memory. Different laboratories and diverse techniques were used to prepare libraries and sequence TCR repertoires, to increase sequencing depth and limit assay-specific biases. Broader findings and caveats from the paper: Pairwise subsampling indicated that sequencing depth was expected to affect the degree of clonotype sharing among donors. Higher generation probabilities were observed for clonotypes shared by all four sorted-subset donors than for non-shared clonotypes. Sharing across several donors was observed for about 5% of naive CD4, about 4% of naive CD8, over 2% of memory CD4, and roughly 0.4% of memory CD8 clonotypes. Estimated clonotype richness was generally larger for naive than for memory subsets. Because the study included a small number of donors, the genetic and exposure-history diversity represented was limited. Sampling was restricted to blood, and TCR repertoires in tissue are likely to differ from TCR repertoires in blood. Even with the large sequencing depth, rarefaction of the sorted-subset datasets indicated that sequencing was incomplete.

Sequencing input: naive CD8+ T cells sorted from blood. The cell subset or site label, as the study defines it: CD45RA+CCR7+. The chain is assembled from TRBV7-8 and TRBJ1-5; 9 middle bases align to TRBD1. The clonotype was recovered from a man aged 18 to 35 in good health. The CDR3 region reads CASSLGADRGGHQPQHF. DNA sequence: TGTGCCAGCAGCTTAGGAGCGGACAGGGGAGGGCATCAGCCCCAGCATTTT.